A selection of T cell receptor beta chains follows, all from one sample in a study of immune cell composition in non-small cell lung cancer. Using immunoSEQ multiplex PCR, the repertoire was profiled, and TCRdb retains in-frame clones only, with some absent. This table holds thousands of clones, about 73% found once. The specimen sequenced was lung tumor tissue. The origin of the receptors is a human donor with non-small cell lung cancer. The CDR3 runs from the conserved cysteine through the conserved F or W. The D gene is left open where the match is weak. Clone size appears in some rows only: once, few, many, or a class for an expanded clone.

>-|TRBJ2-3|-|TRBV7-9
CASSSLVAGTQYF
TGTGCCAGCAGCTCGCTAGTTGCGGGTACGCAGTATTTT
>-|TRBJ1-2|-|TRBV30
CAWRQVIDGYTF
TGTGCCTGGAGGCAGGTAATAGATGGCTACACCTTC
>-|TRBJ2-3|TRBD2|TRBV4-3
CASSLGTSGADTQYF
TGCGCCAGCAGCCTCGGGACTAGCGGGGCAGATACGCAGTATTTT
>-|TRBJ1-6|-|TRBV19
CASSIRPGSPLHF
TGTGCCAGTTCGATCCGGCCAGGTTCACCCCTCCACTTT
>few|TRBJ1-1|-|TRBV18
CASSPPITGNTEAFF
TGTGCCAGCTCACCACCGATAACGGGGAACACTGAAGCTTTCTTT
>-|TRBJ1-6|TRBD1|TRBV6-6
CASSYWRTGGISPLHF
TGTGCCAGCAGTTACTGGAGAACAGGGGGCATCTCACCCCTCCACTTT
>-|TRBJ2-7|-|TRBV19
CASSGGYEQYF
TGTGCCAGTAGTGGGGGCTACGAGCAGTACTTC
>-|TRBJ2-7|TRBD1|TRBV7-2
CASRRDSSYEQYF
TGTGCCAGCAGGAGGGACAGCTCCTACGAGCAGTACTTC
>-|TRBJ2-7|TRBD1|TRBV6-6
CASSTPGTGVEQYF
TGTGCCAGCAGTACACCCGGGACAGGGGTCGAGCAGTACTTC
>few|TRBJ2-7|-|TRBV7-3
CASSLPGGEQYF
TGTGCCAGCAGCTTACCAGGAGGCGAGCAGTACTTC
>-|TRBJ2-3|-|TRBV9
CASGVSGLTDTQYF
TGTGCCAGCGGGGTTAGCGGCCTCACAGATACGCAGTATTTT
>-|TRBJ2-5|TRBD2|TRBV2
CASSGSSGGAETQYF
TGTGCCAGCAGTGGTTCAAGCGGGGGGGCTGAGACCCAGTACTTC
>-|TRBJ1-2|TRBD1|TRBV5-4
CASSLKGTRTGYGYTF
TGTGCCAGCAGCTTGAAGGGGACAAGGACAGGGTATGGCTACACCTTC
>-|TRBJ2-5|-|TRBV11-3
CASSFRGETQYF
TGTGCCAGCAGCTTCCGAGGAGAGACCCAGTACTTC
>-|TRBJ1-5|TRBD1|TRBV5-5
CASSLGTGYSNQPQHF
TGTGCCAGCAGCTTAGGGACAGGCTATAGCAATCAGCCCCAGCATTTT
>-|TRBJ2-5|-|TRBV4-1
CASSQEMRETQYF
TGCGCCAGCAGCCAAGAAATGCGAGAGACCCAGTACTTC
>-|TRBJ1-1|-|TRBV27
CASSPRQNMNTEAFF
TGTGCCAGCAGTCCTCGACAGAATATGAACACTGAAGCTTTCTTT
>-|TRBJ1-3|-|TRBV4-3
CASSQDNSRNTIYF
TGCGCCAGCAGCCAAGATAACAGCAGAAACACCATATATTTT
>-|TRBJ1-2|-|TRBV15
CATSPLDTLDGYTF
TGTGCCACCAGCCCCCTGGACACCCTAGATGGCTACACCTTC
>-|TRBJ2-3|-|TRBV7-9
CASTLGQSFTDTQYF
TGTGCCAGCACCCTTGGACAGTCTTTCACAGATACGCAGTATTTT
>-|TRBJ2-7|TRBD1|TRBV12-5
CASGYGQVSSYEQYF
TGTGCTAGTGGTTACGGACAGGTGAGCTCCTACGAGCAGTACTTC
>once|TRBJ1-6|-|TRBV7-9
CASSFTGVVNSPLHF
TGTGCCAGCAGCTTTACGGGGGTAGTAAATTCACCCCTCCACTTT
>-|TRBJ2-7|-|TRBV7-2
CASSSQFGEQYF
TGTGCCAGCAGCTCCCAGTTCGGAGAGCAGTACTTC
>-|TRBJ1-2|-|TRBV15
CATSRDQGTIYGYTF
TGTGCCACCAGCAGAGATCAGGGCACCATCTATGGCTACACCTTC
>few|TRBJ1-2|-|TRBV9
CASSPQPEGSGYTF
TGTGCCAGCAGCCCTCAACCGGAGGGTTCCGGCTACACCTTC
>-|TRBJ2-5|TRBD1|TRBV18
CASSLDRGLETQYF
TGTGCCAGCTCGCTGGACAGGGGGTTAGAGACCCAGTACTTC
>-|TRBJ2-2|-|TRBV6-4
CASSEALGSRDTGELFF
TGTGCCAGCAGTGAGGCTCTGGGCTCCCGGGACACCGGGGAGCTGTTTTTT
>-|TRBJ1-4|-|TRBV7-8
CASSFGVANEKLFF
TGTGCCAGCAGCTTCGGCGTAGCTAATGAAAAACTGTTTTTT
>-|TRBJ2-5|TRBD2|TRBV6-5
CASSRTSRETQYF
TGTGCCAGCAGTCGGACTAGCAGAGAGACCCAGTACTTC
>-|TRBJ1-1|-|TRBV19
CASSSTANTEAFF
TGTGCCAGTAGTTCAACAGCTAACACTGAAGCTTTCTTT
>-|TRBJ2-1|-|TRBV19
CASRTITQGYNEQFF
TGTGCCAGTAGAACTATCACACAGGGATACAATGAGCAGTTCTTC
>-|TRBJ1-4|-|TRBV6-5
CASREGEKLFF
TGTGCCAGCAGGGAGGGTGAAAAACTGTTTTTT
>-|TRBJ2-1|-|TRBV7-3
CASSLTAGSSYNEQFF
TGTGCCAGCAGCTTAACTGCGGGAAGCTCCTACAATGAGCAGTTCTTC
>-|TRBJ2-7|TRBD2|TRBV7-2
CASSPYRGGGYEQYF
TGTGCCAGCAGCCCTTACCGGGGGGGCGGGTACGAGCAGTACTTC
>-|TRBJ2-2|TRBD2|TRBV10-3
CAIRVGGGGAYTGELFF
TGTGCCATCAGGGTAGGCGGCGGGGGGGCCTACACCGGGGAGCTGTTTTTT
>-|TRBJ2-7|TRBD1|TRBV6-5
CASRDGGTGGNEQYF
TGTGCCAGCAGAGACGGAGGGACAGGGGGAAACGAGCAGTACTTC
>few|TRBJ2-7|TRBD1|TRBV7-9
CASSFTGGSYEQYF
TGTGCCAGCAGCTTCACAGGGGGCTCCTACGAGCAGTACTTC
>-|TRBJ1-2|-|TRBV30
CAWSLPEEGPGYTF
TGTGCCTGGAGTCTCCCGGAAGAAGGGCCTGGCTACACCTTC
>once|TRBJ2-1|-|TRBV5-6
CASSLGGNSYNEQFF
TGTGCCAGCAGCTTGGGCGGGAACTCCTACAATGAGCAGTTCTTC
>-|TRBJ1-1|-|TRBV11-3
CASSLVIRLNTEAFF
TGTGCCAGCAGCTTAGTGATTAGACTGAACACTGAAGCTTTCTTT
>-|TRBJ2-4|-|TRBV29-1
CSVEGQGNIQYF
TGCAGCGTTGAGGGCCAGGGGAACATTCAGTACTTC
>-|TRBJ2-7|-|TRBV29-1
CSAGSGLTPHEQYF
TGCAGCGCTGGTAGTGGGCTCACCCCTCACGAGCAGTACTTC
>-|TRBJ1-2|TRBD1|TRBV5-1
CASSRSGRGLGYTF
TGCGCCAGCAGCCGGAGTGGGAGGGGGCTTGGCTACACCTTC
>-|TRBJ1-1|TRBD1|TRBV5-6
CASSKTGAGTEAFF
TGTGCCAGCAGCAAAACAGGGGCGGGGACTGAAGCTTTCTTT
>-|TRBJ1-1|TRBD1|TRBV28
CASSPTGGVGPLNTEAFF
TGTGCCAGCAGCCCGACAGGGGGCGTGGGGCCCTTGAACACTGAAGCTTTCTTT
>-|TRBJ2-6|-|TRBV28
CASSFISGANVLTF
TGTGCCAGCAGTTTTATCTCTGGGGCCAACGTCCTGACTTTC
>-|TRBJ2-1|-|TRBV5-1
CASSWQGFNDEQFF
TGCGCCAGCAGCTGGCAGGGATTTAACGATGAGCAGTTCTTC
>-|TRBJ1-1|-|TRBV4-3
CASSQDLTDLDTEAFF
TGCGCCAGCAGCCAAGACCTAACAGACTTAGACACTGAAGCTTTCTTT
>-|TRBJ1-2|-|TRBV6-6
CASSAGNFYGYTF
TGTGCCAGCAGTGCCGGGAACTTCTATGGCTACACCTTC
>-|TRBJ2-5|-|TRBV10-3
CAIRRDSLQETQYF
TGTGCCATCAGACGGGACTCCCTCCAAGAGACCCAGTACTTC
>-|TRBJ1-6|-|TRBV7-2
CASSPGGGYYNSPLHF
TGTGCCAGCAGCCCTGGAGGAGGCTACTATAATTCACCCCTCCACTTT
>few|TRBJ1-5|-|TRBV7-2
CASSLGGGNQPQHF
TGTGCCAGCAGCTTAGGGGGGGGCAATCAGCCCCAGCATTTT
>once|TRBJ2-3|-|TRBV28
CASSSGLSSTDTQYF
TGTGCCAGCAGTTCCGGACTGAGTAGCACAGATACGCAGTATTTT
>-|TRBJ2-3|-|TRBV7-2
CASSSQRRPADTQYF
TGTGCCAGCAGCTCTCAACGGCGTCCCGCAGATACGCAGTATTTT
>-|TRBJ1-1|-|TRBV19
CASSLFNVENTEAFF
TGTGCCAGCTCGCTTTTCAATGTGGAGAACACTGAAGCTTTCTTT
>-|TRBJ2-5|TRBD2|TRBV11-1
CASSSLTAGGQETQYF
TGTGCCAGCAGCTCTTTGACAGCGGGGGGGCAAGAGACCCAGTACTTC
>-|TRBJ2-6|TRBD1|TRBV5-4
CASRPGQILGGANVLTF
TGTGCCAGCCGCCCGGGACAGATATTGGGTGGGGCCAACGTCCTGACTTTC